The 7 T cell receptor beta chains below come from one sample, sequenced in a study of blood T cell repertoires in COVID-19. TCRdb keeps only in-frame clones here, not all; method: immunoSEQ multiplex PCR. The data hold approximately 260,000 clones, with around nine tenths observed a single time. What was sequenced was PBMCs or T cells enriched from blood (not recorded which). These receptors all stem from a young woman who had recovered from COVID-19.

The chain carries TRBV18 and TRBJ1-4, with D perhaps matching TRBD1 (5 bases). Germline V gene sequence: CDR1 KGHSH, CDR2 LQKENI. CDR3 length: 13 amino acids. V was cut by 2 bases and J by 5 bases, with 6 bases left in between. CDR3 DNA: TGTGCCAGCTCACCAGCAGGGAATGAAAAACTGTTTTTT. It codes for CASSPAGNEKLFF.

The V gene is TRBV15, the J gene TRBJ2-3, with a weak D call TRBD1 (6 bases). Trimming removed 5 bases from V and 2 bases from J, with 17 bases in between. The CDR3 has 16 amino acids. Germline assignment: CDR1 LNHNV and CDR2 YYDKDF (reference sequence). CDR3 nucleotides: TGTGCCACCAGCCCAGGTTCGACAGGAGCCACAGATACGCAGTATTTT. It is translated as CATSPGSTGATDTQYF.

The chain recombines TRBV5-1 with TRBJ1-1; 7 bases align to TRBD1. CDR3 size: 13 residues. CDR1 SGHRS and CDR2 YFSETQ come from the germline V gene. J was trimmed by 4 bases and V by 4 bases; bases with no gene match: 4. The CDR3 loop is CASSGYRGTEAFF. Here the CDR3 DNA reads TGCGCCAGCAGCGGTTACAGGGGCACTGAAGCTTTCTTT.

This sequence joins TRBV6-5 and TRBJ2-2; D is unclear. This CDR3 comprises 13 residues. Trimming pared 6 bases from V and 6 bases from J, leaving 11 bases between. Germline CDR1 is MNHEY and CDR2 is SVGAGI. The CDR3: CASSGAISGELFF. CDR3 DNA sequence: TGTGCCAGCAGCGGAGCGATCTCCGGGGAGCTGTTTTTT.

The chain uses TRBV7-8 and TRBJ1-1; D may be TRBD1 (6 bases). CDR1 SGHVS and CDR2 FQNEAQ come from the germline V gene. Trimming took off 4 bases at V and 5 bases at J, with 11 bases between the two ends. The CDR3 is 13 amino acids. CDR3 sequence (DNA): TGTGCCAGCAGCTCTGGACAGACGACTGAAGCTTTCTTT. Translation gives CASSSGQTTEAFF. Using reference TRBV7-8 and TRBJ1-1 for the parts outside the CDR3, the full variable domain is GAGVSQSPRYKVAKRGQDVALRCDPISGHVSLFWYQQALGQGPEFLTYFQNEAQLDKSGLPSDRFFAERPEGSVSTLKIQRTQQEDSAVYLCASSSGQTTEAFFGQGTRLTVV.

This chain links TRBV20-1 with TRBJ2-1; TRBD2 might be the D (6 bases). CDR3 size: 11 residues. V gave up 6 bases and J gave up 8 bases, with 11 bases separating them. Germline CDR1 reads DFQATT; CDR2 reads SNEGSKA (reference sequence). The CDR3 DNA sequence: TGCAGTGCACCCGGGACTTATGAGCAGTTCTTC. Its protein is CSAPGTYEQFF.

This clone came up once. The chain links TRBV7-3 to TRBJ2-1, with 10 nucleotides matching TRBD2. This CDR3 has 15 residues. CDR1 and CDR2 from the germline V gene are SGHTA and FQGTGA. Trimming removed 5 bases from V and 6 bases from J; junction bases left unmatched: 7. The CDR3 is CASSPSGGNLNEQFF. DNA for the CDR3: TGTGCCAGCAGCCCTAGCGGGGGTAATCTCAATGAGCAGTTCTTC.